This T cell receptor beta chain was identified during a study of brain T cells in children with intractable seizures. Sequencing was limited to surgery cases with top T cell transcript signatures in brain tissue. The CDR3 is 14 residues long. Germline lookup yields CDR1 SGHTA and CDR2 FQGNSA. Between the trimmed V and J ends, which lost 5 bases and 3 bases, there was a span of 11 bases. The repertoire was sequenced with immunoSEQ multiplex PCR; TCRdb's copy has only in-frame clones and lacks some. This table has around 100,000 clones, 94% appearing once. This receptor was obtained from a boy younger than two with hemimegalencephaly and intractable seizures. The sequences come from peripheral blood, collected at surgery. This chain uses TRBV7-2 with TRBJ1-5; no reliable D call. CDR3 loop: CASSPVGINQPQHF. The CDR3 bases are TGTGCCAGCAGCCCGGTGGGTATCAATCAGCCCCAGCATTTT.